The clone carrying this TCR beta chain was counted at least ten times. The data derive from a study of T cells in Graves' hyperthyroidism and ophthalmopathy. Study context: The initial diagnosis was the point when peripheral blood was collected, ahead of any treatment.

Amplified TCR beta CDR3 regions came from RNA transcripts. RT-PCR in the first round (using the HTBI primer set) targeted the TCR CDR3. MiXCR was run by TCRdb on the multiplex PCR reads, yielding one entry per CDR3 protein. The data hold some 350,000 distinct CDR3 sequences, with approximately 25% observed a single time. The patients, who ranged from 18 to 65 in age, presented with newly diagnosed hyperthyroidism lasting under 2 months. The sequenced material came from blood. This TCR came from a man aged 50 or older with Graves' hyperthyroidism.

Here the CDR3 DNA reads TGTGCCAGCAGTGAACCCCCCTTTCCGGGAGTAGGGGAGACCCAGTACTTC. This gives the protein CASSEPPFPGVGETQYF. This rearrangement joins TRBV2 to TRBJ2-5, with TRBD2 as a possible D gene (6 bases). V was cut by 2 bases and J by 5 bases, with 21 bases left in between. Germline CDR1 and CDR2: SNHLY and FYNNEI. The CDR3 spans 17 residues.